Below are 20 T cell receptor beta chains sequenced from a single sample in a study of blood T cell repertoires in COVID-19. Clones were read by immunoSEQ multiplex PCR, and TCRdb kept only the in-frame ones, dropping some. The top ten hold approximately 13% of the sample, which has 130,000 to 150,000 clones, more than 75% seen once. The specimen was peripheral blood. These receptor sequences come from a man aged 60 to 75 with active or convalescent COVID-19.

The CDR3 DNA sequence: TGTGCCGTTAGGAGAGGGACAAGCACTGAAGCTTTCTTT. Its translation is CAVRRGTSTEAFF. V gene TRBV6-5 combines with J gene TRBJ1-1; the D gene is possibly TRBD1 (6 bases). Trimming left V 11 bases short and J 4 bases short, with 17 bases between. This CDR3 has 13 residues. The germline V gene has CDR1 MNHEY and CDR2 SVGAGI.

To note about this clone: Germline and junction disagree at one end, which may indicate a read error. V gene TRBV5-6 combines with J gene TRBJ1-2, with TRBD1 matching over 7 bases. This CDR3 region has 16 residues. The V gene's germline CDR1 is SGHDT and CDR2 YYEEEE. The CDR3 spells CASRFLDGQGGDGYTF. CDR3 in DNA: TGTGCCAGCCGCTTTCTCGACGGGCAGGGGGGCGATGGCTACACCTTC.

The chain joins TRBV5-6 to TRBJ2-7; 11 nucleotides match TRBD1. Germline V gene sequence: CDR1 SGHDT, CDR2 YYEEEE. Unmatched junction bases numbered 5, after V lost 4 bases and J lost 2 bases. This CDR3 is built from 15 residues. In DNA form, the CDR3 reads TGTGCCAGCAGCCTGGGACAGGGGGGGACCTACGAGCAGTACTTC. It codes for CASSLGQGGTYEQYF.

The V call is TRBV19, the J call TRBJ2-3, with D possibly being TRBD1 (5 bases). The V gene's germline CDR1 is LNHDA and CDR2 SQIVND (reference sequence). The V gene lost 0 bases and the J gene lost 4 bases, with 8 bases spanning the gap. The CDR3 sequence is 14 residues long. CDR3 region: CASSIERGSDTQYF. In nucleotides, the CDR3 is TGTGCCAGTAGTATAGAAAGGGGTTCAGATACGCAGTATTTT.

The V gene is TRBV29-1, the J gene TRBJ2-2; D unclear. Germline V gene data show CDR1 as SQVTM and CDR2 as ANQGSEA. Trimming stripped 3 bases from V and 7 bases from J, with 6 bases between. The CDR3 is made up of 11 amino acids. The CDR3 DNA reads TGCAGCGTTGACAGTCTCGGGGAGCTGTTTTTT. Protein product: CSVDSLGELFF.

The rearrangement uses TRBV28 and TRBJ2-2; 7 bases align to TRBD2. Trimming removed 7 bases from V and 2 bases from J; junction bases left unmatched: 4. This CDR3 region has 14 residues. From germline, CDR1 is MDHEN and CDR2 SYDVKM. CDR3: CASITSVNTGELFF. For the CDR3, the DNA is TGTGCCAGCATCACTAGCGTTAACACCGGGGAGCTGTTTTTT.

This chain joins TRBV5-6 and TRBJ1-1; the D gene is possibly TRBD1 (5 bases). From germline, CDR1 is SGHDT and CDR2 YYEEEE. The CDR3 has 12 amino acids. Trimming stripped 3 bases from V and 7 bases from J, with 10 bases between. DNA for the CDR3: TGTGCCAGCAGCTGGGGGGGACTTGAAGCTTTCTTT. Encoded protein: CASSWGGLEAFF.

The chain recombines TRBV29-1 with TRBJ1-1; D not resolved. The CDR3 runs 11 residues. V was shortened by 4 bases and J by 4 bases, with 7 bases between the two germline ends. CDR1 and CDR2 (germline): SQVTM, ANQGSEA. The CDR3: CSVARPTEAFF. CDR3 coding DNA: TGCAGCGTTGCTAGGCCCACTGAAGCTTTCTTT.

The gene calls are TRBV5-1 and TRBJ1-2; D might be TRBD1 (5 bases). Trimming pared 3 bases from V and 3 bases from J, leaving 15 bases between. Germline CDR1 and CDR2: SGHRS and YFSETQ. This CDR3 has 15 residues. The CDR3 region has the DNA TGCGCCAGCAGCTCCGATGGGCAGGGCCACTATGGCTACACCTTC. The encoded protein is CASSSDGQGHYGYTF.

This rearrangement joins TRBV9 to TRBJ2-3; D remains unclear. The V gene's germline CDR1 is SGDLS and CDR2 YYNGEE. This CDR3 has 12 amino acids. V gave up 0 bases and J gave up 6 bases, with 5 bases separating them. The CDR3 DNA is TGTGCCAGCAGCGTAGATGAGGATACGCAGTATTTT. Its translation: CASSVDEDTQYF.

The CDR3 region is CASSYGVRRTLHF. CDR3 coding DNA: TGTGCCAGCAGTTACGGGGTAAGAAGGACCCTCCACTTT. The rearrangement links TRBV12-3 or TRBV12-4 to TRBJ1-6; D is ambiguous. V lost 4 bases and J lost 14, with 15 bases in between. The CDR3 has 13 amino acids.

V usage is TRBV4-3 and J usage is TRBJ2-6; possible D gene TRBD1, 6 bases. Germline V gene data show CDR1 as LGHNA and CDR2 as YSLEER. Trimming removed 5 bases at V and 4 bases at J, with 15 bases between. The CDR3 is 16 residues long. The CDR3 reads CASSAGDPAGANVLTF. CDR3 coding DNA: TGCGCCAGCAGCGCAGGGGACCCGGCGGGGGCCAACGTCCTGACTTTC.

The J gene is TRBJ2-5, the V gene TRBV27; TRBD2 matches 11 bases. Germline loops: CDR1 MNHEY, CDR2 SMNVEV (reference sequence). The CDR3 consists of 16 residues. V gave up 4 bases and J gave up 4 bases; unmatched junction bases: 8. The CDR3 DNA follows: TGTGCCAGCAGTTCCCGGACTAGCGGGTCTCGAGAGACCCAGTACTTC. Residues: CASSSRTSGSRETQYF.

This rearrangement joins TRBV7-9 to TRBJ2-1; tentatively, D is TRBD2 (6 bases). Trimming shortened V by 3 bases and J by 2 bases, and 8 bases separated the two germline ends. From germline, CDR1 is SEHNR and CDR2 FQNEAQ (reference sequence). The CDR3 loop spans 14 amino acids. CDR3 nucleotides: TGTGCCAGCAGCTTGGCGGGACCCTACAATGAGCAGTTCTTC. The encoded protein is CASSLAGPYNEQFF. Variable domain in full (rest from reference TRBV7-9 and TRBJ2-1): DTGVSQNPRHKITKRGQNVTFRCDPISEHNRLYWYRQTLGQGPEFLTYFQNEAQLEKSRLLSDRFSAERPKGSFSTLEIQRTEQGDSAMYLCASSLAGPYNEQFFGPGTRLTVL.

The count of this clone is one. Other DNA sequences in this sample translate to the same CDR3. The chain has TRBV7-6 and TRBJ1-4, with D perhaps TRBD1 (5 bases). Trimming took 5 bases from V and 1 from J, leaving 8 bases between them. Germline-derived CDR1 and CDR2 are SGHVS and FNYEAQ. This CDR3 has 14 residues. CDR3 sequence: CASSLTGTNEKLFF. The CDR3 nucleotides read TGTGCCAGCAGCCTAACAGGAACTAATGAAAAACTGTTTTTT.

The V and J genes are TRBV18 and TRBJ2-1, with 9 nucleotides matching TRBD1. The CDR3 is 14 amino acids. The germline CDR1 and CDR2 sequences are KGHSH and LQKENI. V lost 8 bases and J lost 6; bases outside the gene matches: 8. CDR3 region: CASRGQGFFNEQFF. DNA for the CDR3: TGTGCCAGCCGGGGACAGGGATTTTTCAATGAGCAGTTCTTC.

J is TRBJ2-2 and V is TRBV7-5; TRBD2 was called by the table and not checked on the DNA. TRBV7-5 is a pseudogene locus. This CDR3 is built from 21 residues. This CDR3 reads CVRTPCGTPLGLRGNTGELFF. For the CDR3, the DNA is TGTGTCAGAACCCCGTGCGGGACTCCCTTAGGGCTTAGGGGTAACACCGGGGAGCTGTTTTTT.

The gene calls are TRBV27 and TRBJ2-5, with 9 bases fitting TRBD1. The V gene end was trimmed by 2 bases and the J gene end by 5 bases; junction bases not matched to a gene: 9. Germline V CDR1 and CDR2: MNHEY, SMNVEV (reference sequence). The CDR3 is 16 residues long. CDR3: CASSLNWGQGWETQYF. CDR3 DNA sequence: TGTGCCAGCAGTTTAAATTGGGGACAGGGATGGGAGACCCAGTACTTC.

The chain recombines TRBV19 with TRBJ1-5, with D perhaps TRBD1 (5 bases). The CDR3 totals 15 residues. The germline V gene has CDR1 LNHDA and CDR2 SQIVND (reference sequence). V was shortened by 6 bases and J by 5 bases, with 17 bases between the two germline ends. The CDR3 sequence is CASRGLLAGDQPQHF. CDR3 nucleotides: TGTGCCAGTAGGGGACTCTTGGCGGGCGATCAGCCCCAGCATTTT.

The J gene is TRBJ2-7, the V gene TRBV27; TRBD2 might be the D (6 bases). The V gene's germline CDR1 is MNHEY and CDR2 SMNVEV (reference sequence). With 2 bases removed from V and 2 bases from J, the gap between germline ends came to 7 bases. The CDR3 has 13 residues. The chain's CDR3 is CASSLQRAYEQYF. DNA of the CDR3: TGTGCCAGCAGTTTACAGCGGGCCTACGAGCAGTACTTC.